These 25 T cell receptor beta chains share one sample of origin, sequenced in a study of CD8 T cells in ankylosing spondylitis. TCRdb reprocessed the 5' RACE reads via MiXCR and lists one record per CDR3 protein. The data show almost 250,000 distinct CDR3 sequences, with more than 25% seen just once and approximately 4.4% held by the top ten. Source material: blood, either unsorted or a sorted T cell fraction (not recorded which). All receptors derive from a male donor with ankylosing spondylitis or in good health (not recorded which).

The sample holds a few counts of this clonotype. The genes are TRBV20-1 and TRBJ1-6, with D unclear. V lost 3 bases and J 4 bases, leaving 13 bases between the germline ends. The CDR3 spans 15 residues. Per the germline V gene, CDR1 is DFQATT and CDR2 is SNEGSKA (reference sequence). CDR3 region: CSASVGLAYNSPLHF. DNA of the CDR3: TGCAGTGCTAGTGTGGGGTTAGCTTATAATTCACCCCTCCACTTT.

This clonotype turned up a few times. The rearrangement joins TRBV27 to TRBJ2-3; a possible D gene is TRBD2 (6 bases). There are 12 residues in the CDR3. From germline, CDR1 is MNHEY and CDR2 SMNVEV (reference sequence). V was pared by 0 bases and J by 8 bases, with 6 bases between. In DNA, the CDR3 is TGTGCCAGCAGTTTATCGGGGGGTACGCAGTATTTT. Translation: CASSLSGGTQYF.

This clonotype was observed a handful of times. V gene TRBV6-5 combines with J gene TRBJ1-6, with no clear D. Germline-derived CDR1 and CDR2 are MNHEY and SVGAGI. This CDR3 is 15 amino acids long. The ends were cut back, 5 bases at V and 0 bases at J, with 8 bases in the middle. The CDR3 loop is CASSRSYSYNSPLHF. CDR3 in DNA: TGTGCCAGCAGTCGCTCGTACTCCTATAATTCACCCCTCCACTTT.

J is TRBJ1-4 and V is TRBV29-1; weak D call: TRBD1 (5 bases). The CDR3 is 13 amino acids. The V end lost 6 bases, the J end lost 6 bases, and 14 bases lay between the germline ends. Germline CDR1 SQVTM, CDR2 ANQGSEA. DNA of the CDR3: TGCAGCGTCGACCAGGGTAACGATGAAAAACTGTTTTTT. Translation gives CSVDQGNDEKLFF.

This sequence joins TRBV5-6 and TRBJ2-2; no definite D call. V was pared by 0 bases and J by 0 bases, with 12 bases between. The CDR3 covers 17 residues. Germline-derived CDR1 and CDR2 are SGHDT and YYEEEE. This chain's CDR3 is CASSLGPFGTNTGELFF. CDR3 nucleotide sequence: TGTGCCAGCAGCTTGGGGCCCTTCGGCACGAACACCGGGGAGCTGTTTTTT.

V and J are TRBV12-3 or TRBV12-4 and TRBJ1-5; D is uncertain. With 2 bases removed from V and 4 bases from J, the gap between germline ends came to 15 bases. The CDR3 contains 16 residues. In nucleotides, the CDR3 is TGTGCCAGCAGTTTATCGAGGGTTACAATGAATCAGCCCCAGCATTTT. This sequence encodes CASSLSRVTMNQPQHF.

This clonotype was observed at least ten times. J is TRBJ1-1 and V is TRBV6-1, with 7 bases identical to TRBD1. The ends lost 6 bases at V and 2 bases at J; junction bases unmatched: 6. The V gene's germline CDR1 is MNHNS and CDR2 SASEGT. The CDR3 totals 14 residues. This chain's CDR3 is CASRLTGPNTEAFF. The CDR3 coding sequence is TGTGCCAGCAGACTGACAGGGCCCAACACTGAAGCTTTCTTT.

This chain uses TRBV10-3 with TRBJ2-7, with D perhaps given as TRBD1 or TRBD2 (5 bases each). Germline loops: CDR1 ENHRY, CDR2 SYGVKD. This CDR3 contains 13 residues. Between the trimmed V and J ends, which lost 5 bases and 2 bases, there was a span of 10 bases. The CDR3 reads CAISSGTPYEQYF. The DNA for the CDR3 is TGTGCCATCAGTTCAGGGACGCCCTACGAGCAGTACTTC.

The chain couples TRBV5-1 to TRBJ2-3, with TRBD1 matching 7 bases. Germline loops: CDR1 SGHRS, CDR2 YFSETQ. The CDR3 covers 14 residues. V trimming: 5 bases; J trimming: 2 bases; junction bases outside the gene matches: 5. The CDR3 DNA sequence: TGCGCCAGCAGACAGGGGCCATTCACAGATACGCAGTATTTT. As protein: CASRQGPFTDTQYF.

This clonotype has a handful of counts. This sequence joins TRBV7-2 and TRBJ2-2, with D possibly TRBD2 on 6 matching bases. The CDR3 has 14 amino acids. Between the trimmed V and J ends, which lost 5 bases and 5 bases, there was a span of 12 bases. Germline CDR1 SGHTA, CDR2 FQGNSA. Here the CDR3 DNA reads TGTGCCAGCAGCCCCGACCGGGGGACCGGGGAGCTGTTTTTT. Translation gives CASSPDRGTGELFF.

The chain is built from TRBV10-3 and TRBJ2-7, with D tentatively TRBD1 or TRBD2 (5 bases each). Between the trimmed V and J ends, which lost 6 bases and 3 bases, there was a span of 12 bases. CDR3 length: 13 residues. Per the germline V gene, CDR1 is ENHRY and CDR2 is SYGVKD. The DNA of the CDR3 is TGTGCCATCAGCGAGGGACCGATCTACGAGCAGTACTTC. It encodes CAISEGPIYEQYF.

This clonotype was seen more than once but under ten times. The chain employs TRBV20-1 and TRBJ1-4; 10 positions match TRBD1. The CDR3 length is 14 residues. The V gene's germline CDR1 is DFQATT and CDR2 SNEGSKA (reference sequence). V lost 3 bases and J lost 7; bases outside the gene matches: 5. CDR3: CSARSRDRGEKLFF. CDR3 DNA sequence: TGCAGTGCTAGGTCCCGGGACAGGGGTGAAAAACTGTTTTTT.

V and J are TRBV12-3 or TRBV12-4 and TRBJ2-3; 9 bases fit TRBD1. The CDR3 spans 14 residues. V dropped 5 bases and J dropped 3; count of bases not matched to a gene: 3. The CDR3 protein is CASSVDRGTDTQYF. CDR3 DNA: TGTGCCAGCAGTGTGGACAGGGGAACAGATACGCAGTATTTT.

V and J are TRBV20-1 and TRBJ1-1; D may be TRBD1 (6 bases). From germline, CDR1 is DFQATT and CDR2 SNEGSKA (reference sequence). Trimming cost V 4 bases and J 0 bases, with 12 bases left between them. The CDR3 has 14 amino acids. The chain's CDR3 is CSANPKGVNTEAFF. DNA of the CDR3: TGCAGTGCTAACCCAAAGGGGGTGAACACTGAAGCTTTCTTT.

This clonotype occurred a few times. The chain recombines TRBV7-2 with TRBJ2-5; TRBD2 is a possible D gene (7 bases). The V gene lost 5 bases and the J gene lost 4 bases, with 17 bases spanning the gap. CDR1 is SGHTA, CDR2 FQGNSA, per germline. The CDR3 runs 15 residues. The CDR3 here is CASSGLSGGRETQYF. The CDR3 nucleotides are TGTGCCAGCAGCGGCCTTTCCGGGGGGCGAGAGACCCAGTACTTC.

This clonotype was counted many times. The CDR3: CSARQGRTEAFF. The CDR3 bases are TGCAGCGCTCGACAGGGGAGGACTGAAGCTTTCTTT. The genes are TRBV29-1 and TRBJ1-1; 8 bases match TRBD1. The CDR3 spans 12 residues. Unmatched junction bases numbered 6, after V lost 7 bases and J lost 5 bases. Germline CDR1 SQVTM, CDR2 ANQGSEA.

This clonotype was recorded a few times. This chain connects TRBV5-6 to TRBJ2-2; 8 nucleotides match TRBD2. Germline CDR1 is SGHDT and CDR2 is YYEEEE. The CDR3 length is 13 residues. Unmatched junction bases numbered 2, after V lost 4 bases and J lost 6 bases. Written as DNA, the CDR3 is TGTGCCAGCAGCCGGACTAGCCCCGGGGAGCTGTTTTTT. It encodes CASSRTSPGELFF.

The chain couples TRBV12-3 or TRBV12-4 to TRBJ2-5; no clear D gene. This CDR3 has 11 residues. Trimming took off 6 bases at V and 1 base at J, with 3 bases between the two ends. The CDR3 is CASRSQETQYF. The CDR3 nucleotides read TGTGCCAGCAGGAGCCAAGAGACCCAGTACTTC.

The gene calls are TRBV20-1 and TRBJ2-1, with TRBD1 matching over 11 bases. The CDR3 contains 15 residues. Germline values: CDR1 DFQATT, CDR2 SNEGSKA (reference sequence). With V trimmed by 5 bases and J by 8 bases, 11 bases remained unmatched. CDR3 DNA: TGCAGTGCTCTCGACCGGGACAGGGGGATCTATGAGCAGTTCTTC. Residues: CSALDRDRGIYEQFF.

The CDR3 DNA reads TGTGCCAGCAGCCAAGGGTTAGCTGGGGCCAACGTCCTGACTTTC. Protein: CASSQGLAGANVLTF. This rearrangement joins TRBV3-1 to TRBJ2-6, with D unresolved. CDR1 and CDR2 from the germline V gene are LGHDT and YNNKEL (reference sequence). V shed 1 base and J shed 2 bases, with 6 bases lying between them. This CDR3 is 15 amino acids long. Supplemented by reference TRBV3-1 and TRBJ2-6, the full variable domain reads DTAVSQTPKYLVTQMGNDKSIKCEQNLGHDTMYWYKQDSKKFLKIMFSYNNKELIINETVPNRFSPKSPDKAHLNLHINSLELGDSAVYFCASSQGLAGANVLTFGAGSRLTVL.

The gene calls are TRBV24-1 and TRBJ2-2, with D unclear. With 4 bases removed from V and 6 bases from J, the gap between germline ends came to 5 bases. This CDR3 is built from 12 residues. CDR1 and CDR2 (germline): KGHDR, SFDVKD. DNA of the CDR3: TGTGCCACCAGTGAAAGGCCCGGGGAGCTGTTTTTT. It yields the protein CATSERPGELFF.

In this sample, this clonotype turned up a few times. This sequence joins TRBV9 and TRBJ2-5; D is perhaps TRBD1 (6 bases). The V and J ends lost 3 bases and 5 bases respectively, with 11 bases between them. Germline loops: CDR1 SGDLS, CDR2 YYNGEE. CDR3 length: 13 amino acids. CDR3 loop: CASSDGTRETQYF. The CDR3 bases are TGTGCCAGCAGCGACGGGACACGGGAGACCCAGTACTTC.

A few counts support this clonotype. The rearrangement uses TRBV10-3 and TRBJ2-7; D not resolved. Trimming stripped 7 bases from V and 0 bases from J, with 10 bases between. Looked up from germline, CDR1 is ENHRY and CDR2 is SYGVKD. The CDR3 consists of 13 residues. This CDR3 reads CAITEQISYEQYF. CDR3 nucleotides: TGTGCCATCACAGAACAGATCTCCTACGAGCAGTACTTC.

This clonotype was picked up a small number of times. The chain joins TRBV11-2 to TRBJ2-3, with a tentative D call TRBD2 (6 bases). V was cut by 8 bases and J by 5 bases, with 35 bases left in between. The germline V gene encodes CDR1 SGHAT and CDR2 FQNNGV. This CDR3 has 20 amino acids. CDR3 sequence reads: CASQRLSPTSSSFPEDTQYF. The DNA for the CDR3 is TGTGCCAGCCAGCGCCTCAGCCCCACTAGCTCCTCTTTCCCGGAAGATACGCAGTATTTT.

The chain is built from TRBV29-1 and TRBJ1-1; D is unresolved. Trimming removed 6 bases at V and 1 base at J, with 9 bases between. CDR1 is SQVTM, CDR2 ANQGSEA, per germline. The CDR3 is 12 amino acids. The CDR3 nucleotides read TGCAGCGTAGACACGAAGAACACTGAAGCTTTCTTT. Translated, it gives CSVDTKNTEAFF.